This TCR beta chain was documented in a study of cytomegalovirus exposure and HLA in healthy donors. PCR amplification relied on 60 Vbeta primers (plus 13 Jbeta primers). The data were produced by immunoSEQ multiplex PCR, yet TCRdb's version contains in-frame clones alone and is incomplete. This table has around 95,000 clones, around 74% appearing once. CDR3 length equals 12 residues. Trimming cost V 5 bases and J 3 bases, with 11 bases left between them. Looked up from germline, CDR1 is SQVTM and CDR2 is ANQGSEA. This receptor was identified in a male donor in good health and CMV-seronegative. Sequencing was performed on PBMCs. The chain is built from TRBV29-1 and TRBJ2-7, with a possible D match to TRBD1 (5 bases). In nucleotides, the CDR3 is TGCAGCGTTATGGGGCAGAACTACGAGCAGTACTTC. It specifies CSVMGQNYEQYF.